The 19 T cell receptor beta chains given below trace back to one sample, sequenced in a study of blood T cell repertoires in COVID-19. The data were produced by immunoSEQ multiplex PCR, yet TCRdb's version contains in-frame clones alone and is incomplete. The data hold about 250,000 clones, with 83% observed a single time. The sequencing input was peripheral blood. Receptor source: a middle-aged man with active or convalescent COVID-19.

V usage is TRBV14 and J usage is TRBJ2-2; a weak D match, TRBD1 (6 bases). Germline V gives CDR1 SGHDN, CDR2 FVKESK. The V end was cut by 2 bases, the J end by 1 base, with 11 bases between. This CDR3 spans 16 amino acids. The CDR3 protein is CASSQTGTLNTGELFF. The CDR3 bases are TGTGCCAGCAGCCAAACCGGGACACTGAACACCGGGGAGCTGTTTTTT.

The rearrangement links TRBV5-1 to TRBJ1-1; 7 nucleotides match TRBD1. CDR1 is SGHRS and CDR2 is YFSETQ in the germline V gene. With 1 base clipped from V and 7 bases from J, the junction kept 10 bases outside the gene matches. The CDR3 has 15 amino acids. The CDR3 loop is CASSLRQGVSFEAFF. CDR3 DNA: TGCGCCAGCAGCTTGCGACAGGGAGTTTCATTTGAAGCTTTCTTT.

The rearrangement uses TRBV7-3 and TRBJ1-3; 9 nucleotides align to TRBD1. The length of the CDR3 is 14 residues. V was pared by 5 bases and J by 4 bases, with 3 bases of the junction left unmatched. Germline CDR1 is SGHTA and CDR2 is FQGTGA. The CDR3 DNA is TGTGCCAGCAGCCCGGGGACAGGGGGAAACACCATATATTTT. Amino acid sequence: CASSPGTGGNTIYF.

This chain uses TRBV15 with TRBJ2-5, with D perhaps TRBD1 (5 bases). CDR3 length: 14 residues. CDR1 and CDR2 (germline): LNHNV, YYDKDF (reference sequence). V was pared by 0 bases and J by 5 bases, with 10 bases between. The CDR3: CATSRDVQEETQYF. The CDR3 bases are TGTGCCACCAGCAGAGATGTACAGGAGGAGACCCAGTACTTC.

The chain links TRBV3-1 (or the pseudogene TRBV3-2) to TRBJ1-1; TRBD1 is a possible D gene (5 bases). CDR3 length: 16 amino acids. CDR1 is LGHDT, CDR2 YNNKEL, per germline (reference sequence). V was pared by 0 bases and J by 4 bases, with 15 bases between. The CDR3 loop is CASSQDLLAGGTEAFF. The CDR3 bases are TGTGCCAGCAGCCAAGATCTCCTCGCCGGGGGCACTGAAGCTTTCTTT.

V gene TRBV19 combines with J gene TRBJ1-1; perhaps TRBD1 as D (6 bases). V was cut by 7 bases and J by 3 bases, with 21 bases left in between. This CDR3 has 16 amino acids. From germline, CDR1 is LNHDA and CDR2 SQIVND (reference sequence). The CDR3 loop reads CASIGRGARKDTEAFF. In nucleotides, the CDR3 is TGTGCCAGTATTGGCAGGGGCGCCCGGAAGGACACTGAAGCTTTCTTT.

The chain is built from TRBV3-1 (or the pseudogene TRBV3-2) and TRBJ2-3, with 7 nucleotides matching TRBD2. Germline loops: CDR1 LGHDT, CDR2 YNNKEL (reference sequence). V dropped 7 bases and J dropped 0; count of bases not matched to a gene: 4. This CDR3 is built from 14 residues. CDR3 DNA: TGTGCCAGCAACGGGGAGGGTAGCACAGATACGCAGTATTTT. It yields the protein CASNGEGSTDTQYF.

The chain combines TRBV6-5 with TRBJ1-2; 11 bases are a match to TRBD1. V dropped 8 bases and J dropped 7; count of bases not matched to a gene: 12. CDR1 is MNHEY and CDR2 is SVGAGI in the germline V gene. The CDR3 length is 15 residues. CDR3 region: CASGGPGQGVSGYTF. The CDR3 DNA is TGTGCCAGCGGGGGCCCGGGACAGGGGGTATCTGGCTACACCTTC.

The V call is TRBV18, the J call TRBJ2-5; weak D call: TRBD1 (6 bases). The germline CDR1 and CDR2 sequences are KGHSH and LQKENI. The V gene lost 5 bases and the J gene lost 9 bases, with 22 bases spanning the gap. This CDR3 is built from 15 residues. The DNA for the CDR3 is TGTGCCAGCTCATCGCAGGGGAGTGCACGCCTTTCCCAGTACTTC. It is translated as CASSSQGSARLSQYF.

The chain joins TRBV5-4 to TRBJ2-2; perhaps TRBD1 as D (5 bases). The germline CDR1 and CDR2 sequences are SGHNT and YYREEE (reference sequence). The CDR3 loop spans 15 amino acids. V dropped 0 bases and J dropped 5 bases, with 11 bases sitting between them. The CDR3 spells CASSLARGGTGELFF. The CDR3 DNA sequence: TGTGCCAGCAGCTTGGCTAGGGGTGGGACCGGGGAGCTGTTTTTT. The variable domain in full, completed from reference TRBV5-4 and TRBJ2-2, reads ETGVTQSPTHLIKTRGQQVTLRCSSQSGHNTVSWYQQALGQGPQFIFQYYREEENGRGNFPPRFSGLQFPNYSSELNVNALELDDSALYLCASSLARGGTGELFFGEGSRLTVL.

V gene TRBV19 combines with J gene TRBJ1-2; 12 bases agree with TRBD1. V shed 5 bases and J 3 bases; nucleotides not matched to a gene: 4. Germline V gene data show CDR1 as LNHDA and CDR2 as SQIVND (reference sequence). The CDR3 is made up of 15 amino acids. The CDR3 sequence: CASSAGQGAYYGYTF. The CDR3 bases are TGTGCCAGTAGTGCGGGACAGGGGGCCTACTATGGCTACACCTTC.

The J gene is TRBJ1-1, the V gene TRBV27, with TRBD1 matching over 7 bases. Unmatched junction bases numbered 4, after V lost 3 bases and J lost 0 bases. The CDR3 is made up of 15 amino acids. CDR1 MNHEY and CDR2 SMNVEV come from the germline V gene (reference sequence). CDR3 loop: CASSFAGTVNTEAFF. For the CDR3, the DNA is TGTGCCAGCAGTTTCGCTGGGACAGTGAACACTGAAGCTTTCTTT.

This rearrangement joins TRBV7-2 to TRBJ2-5; tentative D call: TRBD2 (5 bases). CDR3 length: 15 amino acids. V lost 4 bases, J lost 5 bases, and 17 bases lay in between. Germline assignment: CDR1 SGHTA and CDR2 FQGNSA. CDR3 coding DNA: TGTGCCAGCAGCTCCGGGGTTTTGTCGCAGGAGACCCAGTACTTC. Its protein is CASSSGVLSQETQYF.

The chain joins TRBV7-6 to TRBJ2-7, with 10 bases matching TRBD2. Germline CDR1 reads SGHVS; CDR2 reads FNYEAQ. This CDR3 is 14 amino acids long. The V segment lost 5 bases and the J segment 4 bases; nucleotides outside the gene matches: 5. CDR3 nucleotide sequence: TGTGCCAGCAGCGCCGCTAGCGGGGGTTACGAGCAGTACTTC. Translation: CASSAASGGYEQYF.

The chain joins TRBV9 to TRBJ1-1; D uncertain. CDR3 length equals 15 residues. Germline V gene sequence: CDR1 SGDLS, CDR2 YYNGEE. V shed 3 bases and J shed 4 bases, with 16 bases lying between them. The CDR3 sequence: CASSAQIEVGTEAFF. The CDR3 region has the DNA TGTGCCAGCAGCGCGCAAATAGAGGTTGGCACTGAAGCTTTCTTT.

The chain recombines TRBV10-3 with TRBJ2-2, with 10 bases aligning to TRBD1. The CDR3 spans 14 residues. Per germline, CDR1 ENHRY and CDR2 SYGVKD. The V segment lost 4 bases and the J segment 6 bases; nucleotides outside the gene matches: 2. The CDR3 nucleotides read TGTGCCATCAGTGTGGACAGGGGGGCCGGGGAGCTGTTTTTT. Its translation: CAISVDRGAGELFF.

The chain is built from TRBV7-8 and TRBJ2-7; 13 bases fit TRBD2. The CDR3 runs to 17 residues. V lost 3 bases, J lost 6 bases, and 11 bases stayed unmatched. CDR1 is SGHVS, CDR2 FQNEAQ, per germline. The CDR3: CASSFTGLAGTHSEQYF. In DNA, the CDR3 is TGTGCCAGCAGCTTTACGGGACTAGCGGGGACCCACTCCGAGCAGTACTTC. The complete variable domain, with remaining parts taken from reference TRBV7-8 and TRBJ2-7, reads GAGVSQSPRYKVAKRGQDVALRCDPISGHVSLFWYQQALGQGPEFLTYFQNEAQLDKSGLPSDRFFAERPEGSVSTLKIQRTQQEDSAVYLCASSFTGLAGTHSEQYFGPGTRLTVT.

As regards this clone: The same CDR3 arises from other DNA sequences in this sample as well. The genes are TRBV6-2 or TRBV6-3 and TRBJ1-2; 7 bases fit TRBD1. The germline V gene encodes CDR1 MNHEY and CDR2 SVGEGT. The CDR3 contains 13 residues. V was clipped by 6 bases and J by 4 bases; unmatched bases: 5. The CDR3 DNA reads as TGTGCCAGCAGCCGGGGACAGAGCTATGGCTACACCTTC. Translating gives CASSRGQSYGYTF.

The chain joins TRBV28 to TRBJ1-6; a weak D match, TRBD1 (6 bases). Trimming cost V 5 bases and J 0 bases, with 17 bases left between them. Germline lookup yields CDR1 MDHEN and CDR2 SYDVKM. This CDR3 has 18 amino acids. The CDR3 sequence is CASSPPTGTSSYNSPLHF. Here the CDR3 DNA reads TGTGCCAGCAGTCCACCCACAGGGACCAGCTCCTATAATTCACCCCTCCACTTT.